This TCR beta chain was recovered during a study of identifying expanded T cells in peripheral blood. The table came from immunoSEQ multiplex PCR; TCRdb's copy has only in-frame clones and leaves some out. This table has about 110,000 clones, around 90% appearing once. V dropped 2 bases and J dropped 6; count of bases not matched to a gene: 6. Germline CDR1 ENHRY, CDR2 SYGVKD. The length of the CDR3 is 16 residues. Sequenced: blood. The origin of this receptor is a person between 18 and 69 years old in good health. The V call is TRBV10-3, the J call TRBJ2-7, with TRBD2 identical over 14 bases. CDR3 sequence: CAISESGTSGSREQYF. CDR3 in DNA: TGTGCCATCAGTGAGAGCGGGACTAGCGGGAGCCGCGAGCAGTACTTC.